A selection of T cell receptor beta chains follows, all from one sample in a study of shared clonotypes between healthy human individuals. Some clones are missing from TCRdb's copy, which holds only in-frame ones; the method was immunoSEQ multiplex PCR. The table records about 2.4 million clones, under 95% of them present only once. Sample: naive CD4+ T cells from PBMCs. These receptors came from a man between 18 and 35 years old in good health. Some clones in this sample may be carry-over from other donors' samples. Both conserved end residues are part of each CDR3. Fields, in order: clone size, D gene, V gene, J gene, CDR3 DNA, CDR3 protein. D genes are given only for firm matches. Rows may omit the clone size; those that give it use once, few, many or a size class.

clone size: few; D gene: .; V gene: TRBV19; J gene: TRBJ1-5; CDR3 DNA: TGTGCCAGTAGTATGGAAGTTAAACAGCCCCAGCATTTT; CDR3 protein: CASSMEVKQPQHF
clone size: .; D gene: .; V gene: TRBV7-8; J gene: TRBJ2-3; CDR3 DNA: TGTGCCAGCAGCTTAGGTCACGGAGTAGGCGATACGCAGTATTTT; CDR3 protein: CASSLGHGVGDTQYF
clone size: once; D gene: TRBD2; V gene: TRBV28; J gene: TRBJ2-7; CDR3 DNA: TGTGCCAGCGGGGGATGGGGACTAGCGGGCCCGACCTACGAGCAGTACTTC; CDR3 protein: CASGGWGLAGPTYEQYF
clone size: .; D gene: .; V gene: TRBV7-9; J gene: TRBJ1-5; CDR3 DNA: TGTGCCAGCAGCTGGGGGGCAGGTCAGCCCCAGCATTTT; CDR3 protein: CASSWGAGQPQHF
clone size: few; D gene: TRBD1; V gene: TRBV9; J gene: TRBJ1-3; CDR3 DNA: TGTGCCAGCAGCGTAGGGGACAGGTCCTCTGGAAACACCATATATTTT; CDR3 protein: CASSVGDRSSGNTIYF
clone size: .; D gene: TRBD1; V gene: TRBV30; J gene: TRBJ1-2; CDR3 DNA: TGTGCCTGGGGCAGACAGGGTCCTCATGGCTACACCTTC; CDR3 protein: CAWGRQGPHGYTF
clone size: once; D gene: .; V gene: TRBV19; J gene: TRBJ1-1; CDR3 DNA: TGTGCCAGTAGTATGTTGGGCAGGGGTATAGTGAACACTGAAGCTTTCTTT; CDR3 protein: CASSMLGRGIVNTEAFF
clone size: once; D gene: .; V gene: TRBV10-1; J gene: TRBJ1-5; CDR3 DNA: TGCGCCAGGGACCATCAGCCCCAGCATTTT; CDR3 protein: CARDHQPQHF
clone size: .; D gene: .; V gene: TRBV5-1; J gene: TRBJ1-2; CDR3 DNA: TGCGCCAGCAGCTTGCTAGGCCAGACACTTAACTATGGCTACACCTTC; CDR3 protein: CASSLLGQTLNYGYTF
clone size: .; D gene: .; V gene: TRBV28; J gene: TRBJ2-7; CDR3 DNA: TGTGCCAGCAGTTTACCCTCGGTCCCTACCTACGAGCAGTACTTC; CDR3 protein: CASSLPSVPTYEQYF
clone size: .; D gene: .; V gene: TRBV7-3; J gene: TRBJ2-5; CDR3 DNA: TGTGCCAGCAGCTTAACCCGGTCTGAGACCCAGTACTTC; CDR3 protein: CASSLTRSETQYF
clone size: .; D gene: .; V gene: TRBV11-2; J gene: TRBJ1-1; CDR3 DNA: TGTGCCACACCCGGGGAGGGGAGGTTCACTGAAGCTTTCTTT; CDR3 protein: CATPGEGRFTEAFF
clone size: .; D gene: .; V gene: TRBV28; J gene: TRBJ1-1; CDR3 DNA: TGTGCCAGCAGTTTGACAACAGCGAACACTGAAGCTTTCTTT; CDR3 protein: CASSLTTANTEAFF
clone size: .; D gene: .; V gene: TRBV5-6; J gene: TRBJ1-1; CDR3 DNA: TGTGCCAGCAGCTTTAGGGGGAACACTGAAGCTTTCTTT; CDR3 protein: CASSFRGNTEAFF
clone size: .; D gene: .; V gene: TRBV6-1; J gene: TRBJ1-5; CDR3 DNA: TGTGCCAGCCTTAAAGGGACGGGAGGTCATCAGCCCCAGCATTTT; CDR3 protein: CASLKGTGGHQPQHF
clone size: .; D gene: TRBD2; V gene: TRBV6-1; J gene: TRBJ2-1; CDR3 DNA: TGTGCCAGCGGGGATAGCGGGAGGGGGTACAATGAGCAGTTCTTC; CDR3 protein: CASGDSGRGYNEQFF
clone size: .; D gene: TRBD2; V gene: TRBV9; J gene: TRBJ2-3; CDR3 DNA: TGTGCCAGCAGCCTTCGGACTAGCGGGATGGGGGATACGCAGTATTTT; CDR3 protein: CASSLRTSGMGDTQYF
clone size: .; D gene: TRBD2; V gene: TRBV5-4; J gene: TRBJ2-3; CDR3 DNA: TGTGCCAGCCTAGGGACTACCTCAGATACGCAGTATTTT; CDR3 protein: CASLGTTSDTQYF
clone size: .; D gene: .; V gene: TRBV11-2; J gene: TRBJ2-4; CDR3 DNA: TGTGCCAGCAGCTTACAAAAGGACATTCAGTACTTC; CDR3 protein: CASSLQKDIQYF
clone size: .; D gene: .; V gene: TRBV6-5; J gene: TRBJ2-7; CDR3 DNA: TGTGCCAGCAGTTACGCATCTGGACAGACCTACGAGCAGTACTTC; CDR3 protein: CASSYASGQTYEQYF
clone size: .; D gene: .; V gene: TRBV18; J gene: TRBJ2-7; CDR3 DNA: TGTGCCAGCTCAGAGGGCCTTCTCGAGCAGTACTTC; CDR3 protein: CASSEGLLEQYF
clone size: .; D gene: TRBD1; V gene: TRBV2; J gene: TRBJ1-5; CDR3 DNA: TGTGCCAGCAGTGAAGAGGGTAGCAGGGGGCGAGGTCAGCCCCAGCATTTT; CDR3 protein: CASSEEGSRGRGQPQHF
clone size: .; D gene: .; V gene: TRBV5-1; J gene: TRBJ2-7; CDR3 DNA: TGCGCCAGCAGCTGGGGGATGGACCCCTACGAGCAGTACTTC; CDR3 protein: CASSWGMDPYEQYF
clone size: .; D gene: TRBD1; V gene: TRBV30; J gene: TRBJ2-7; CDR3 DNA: TGTGCCTGGAGTTTGACAGGGTTGTACGAGCAGTACTTC; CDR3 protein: CAWSLTGLYEQYF
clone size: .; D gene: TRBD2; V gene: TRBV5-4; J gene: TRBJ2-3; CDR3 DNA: TGTGCCAGCAGCTTGGCGCTAGCGGGAGGTGGGGCAGATACGCAGTATTTT; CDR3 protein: CASSLALAGGGADTQYF
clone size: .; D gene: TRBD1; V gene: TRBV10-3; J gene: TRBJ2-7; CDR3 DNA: TGTGCCATCAGGGCAGGGACAGGGGAAGCCCACGAGCAGTACTTC; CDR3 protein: CAIRAGTGEAHEQYF
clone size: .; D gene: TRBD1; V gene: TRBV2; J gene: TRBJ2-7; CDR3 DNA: TGTGCCAGCAGTGGGCGACAGGGGTGGAACTACGAGCAGTACTTC; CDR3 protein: CASSGRQGWNYEQYF
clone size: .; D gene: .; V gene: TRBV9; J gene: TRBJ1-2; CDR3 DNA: TGTGCCAGCAGCCCCCAACAGGGAGCTAACTATGGCTACACCTTC; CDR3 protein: CASSPQQGANYGYTF
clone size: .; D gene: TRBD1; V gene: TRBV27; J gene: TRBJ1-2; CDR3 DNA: TGTGCCAGCAGTCTGGACAGGGGACTCTATGGCTACACCTTC; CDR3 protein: CASSLDRGLYGYTF
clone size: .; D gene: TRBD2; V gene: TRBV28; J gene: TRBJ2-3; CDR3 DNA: TGTGCCGCGACCACTAGCGGAAGCACAGATACGCAGTATTTT; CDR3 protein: CAATTSGSTDTQYF
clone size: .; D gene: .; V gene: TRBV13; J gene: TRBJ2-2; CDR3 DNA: TGTGCCAGCAGCTTGCGATACACCGGGGAGCTGTTTTTT; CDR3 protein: CASSLRYTGELFF
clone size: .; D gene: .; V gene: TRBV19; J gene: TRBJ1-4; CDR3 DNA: TGTGCCAGTAGTAGAGGGGGAGGCGAAAAACTGTTTTTT; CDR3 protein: CASSRGGGEKLFF
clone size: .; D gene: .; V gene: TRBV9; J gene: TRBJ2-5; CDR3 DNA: TGTGCCAGCAGCAGGGCGGACCAAGAGACCCAGTACTTC; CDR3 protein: CASSRADQETQYF
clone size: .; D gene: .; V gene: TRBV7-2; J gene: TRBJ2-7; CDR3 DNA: TGTGCCAGCAGCCGAACCGTTACGGCTAACTACGAGCAGTACTTC; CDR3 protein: CASSRTVTANYEQYF
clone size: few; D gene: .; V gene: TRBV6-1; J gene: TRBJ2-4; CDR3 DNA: TGTGCCAGCGCAAGGGGGCGCGGGGACATTCAGTACTTC; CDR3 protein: CASARGRGDIQYF
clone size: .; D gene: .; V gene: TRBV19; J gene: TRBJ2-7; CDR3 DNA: TGTGCCAGTAGTATGACAGGGAGGTACGAGCAGTACTTC; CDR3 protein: CASSMTGRYEQYF
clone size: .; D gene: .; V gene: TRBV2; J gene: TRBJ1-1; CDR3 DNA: TGTGCCAGCAGTGAAGAGAAAGGACAGTGGGCTTTCTTT; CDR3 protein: CASSEEKGQWAFF
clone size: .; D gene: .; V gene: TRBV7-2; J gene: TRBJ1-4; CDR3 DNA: TGTGCCAGCAGCTTAGTCGGCCCCCTGGCTAATGAAAAACTGTTTTTT; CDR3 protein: CASSLVGPLANEKLFF
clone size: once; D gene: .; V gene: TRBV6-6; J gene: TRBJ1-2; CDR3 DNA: TGTGCCAGCAGCGGTGTTGCAGCTAACTATGGCTACACCTTC; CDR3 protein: CASSGVAANYGYTF
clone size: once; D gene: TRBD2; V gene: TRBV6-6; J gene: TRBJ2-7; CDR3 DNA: TGTGCCAGCAGCCAGGGACCTGGGAGGGGCTCCTACGAGCAGTACTTC; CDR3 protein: CASSQGPGRGSYEQYF
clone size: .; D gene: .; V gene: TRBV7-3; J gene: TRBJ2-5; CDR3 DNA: TGTGCCAGCAGCCGCTTACAGGGCGAGACCCAGTACTTC; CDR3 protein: CASSRLQGETQYF
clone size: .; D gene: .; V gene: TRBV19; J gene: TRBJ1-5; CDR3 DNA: TGTGCCAGTAGTTCCCTGGCAGGGTCTCAGCCCCAGCATTTT; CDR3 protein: CASSSLAGSQPQHF
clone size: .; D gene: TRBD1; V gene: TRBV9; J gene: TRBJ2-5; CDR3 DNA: TGTGCCAGCAGCGTGATGACAGGGCCCCAAGAGACCCAGTACTTC; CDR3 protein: CASSVMTGPQETQYF